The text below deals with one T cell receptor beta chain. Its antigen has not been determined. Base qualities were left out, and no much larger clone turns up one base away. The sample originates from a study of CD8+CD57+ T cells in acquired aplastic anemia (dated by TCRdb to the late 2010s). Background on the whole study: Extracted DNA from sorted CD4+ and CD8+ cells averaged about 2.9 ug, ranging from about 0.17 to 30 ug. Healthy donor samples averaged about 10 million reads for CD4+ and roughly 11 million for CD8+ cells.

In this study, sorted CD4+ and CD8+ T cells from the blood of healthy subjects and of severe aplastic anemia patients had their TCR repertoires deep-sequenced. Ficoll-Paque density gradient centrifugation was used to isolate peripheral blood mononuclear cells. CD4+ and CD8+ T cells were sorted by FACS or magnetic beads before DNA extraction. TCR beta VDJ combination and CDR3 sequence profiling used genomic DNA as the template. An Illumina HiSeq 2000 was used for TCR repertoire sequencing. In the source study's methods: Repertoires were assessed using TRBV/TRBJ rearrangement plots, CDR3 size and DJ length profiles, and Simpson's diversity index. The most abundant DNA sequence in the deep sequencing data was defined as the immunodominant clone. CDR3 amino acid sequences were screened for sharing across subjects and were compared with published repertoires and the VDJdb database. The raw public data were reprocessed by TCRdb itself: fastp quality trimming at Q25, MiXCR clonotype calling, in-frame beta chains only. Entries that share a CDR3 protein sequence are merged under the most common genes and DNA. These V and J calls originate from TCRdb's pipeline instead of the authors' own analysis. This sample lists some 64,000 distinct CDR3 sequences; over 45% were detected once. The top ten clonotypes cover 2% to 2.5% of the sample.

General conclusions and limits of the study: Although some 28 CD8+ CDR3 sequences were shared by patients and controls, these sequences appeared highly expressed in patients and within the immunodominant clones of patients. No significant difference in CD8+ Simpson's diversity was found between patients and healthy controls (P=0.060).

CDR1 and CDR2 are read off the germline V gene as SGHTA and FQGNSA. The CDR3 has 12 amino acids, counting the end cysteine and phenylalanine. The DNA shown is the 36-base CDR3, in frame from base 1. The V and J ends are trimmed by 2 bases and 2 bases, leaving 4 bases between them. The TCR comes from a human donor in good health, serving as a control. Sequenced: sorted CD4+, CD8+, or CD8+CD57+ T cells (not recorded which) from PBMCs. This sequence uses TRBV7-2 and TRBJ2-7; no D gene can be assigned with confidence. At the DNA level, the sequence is TGTGCCAGCAGCTTATCCACCTACGAGCAGTACTTC. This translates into CASSLSTYEQYF.